A selection of T cell receptor beta chains follows, all from one sample in a study of Ad26.COV2.S vaccination and SARS-CoV-2 variants. TCRdb's copy holds only in-frame clones and misses some; the assay was immunoSEQ multiplex PCR. The sample has hundreds of thousands of clones; about 91% are singletons. Sequencing was performed on peripheral blood, taken in a trial of Ad26.COV2.S vaccine versus placebo. The source of these receptors is a person between 18 and 65 years old who received the Ad26.COV2.S COVID-19 vaccine or a placebo. Each CDR3 is given with its conserved first and last residue. Fields, in order: V gene, clone size, D gene, J gene, CDR3 protein, CDR3 DNA. A D gene is named only where the DNA matches it firmly. Clone sizes are given selectively: once, few, many, or a class where the clone is expanded.

>TRBV2|NA|TRBD1|TRBJ1-6
CATADRSSYNSPLHF
TGTGCCACCGCGGACAGGAGCTCCTATAATTCACCCCTCCACTTT
>TRBV4-2|NA|NA|TRBJ1-2
CASSQEVGAVNYGYTF
TGTGCCAGCAGCCAGGAGGTAGGGGCAGTTAACTATGGCTACACCTTC
>TRBV19|NA|NA|TRBJ2-3
CASSYFSTQYF
TGTGCCAGTAGCTACTTCTCTACGCAGTATTTT
>TRBV14|NA|NA|TRBJ2-1
CASSQVRGGEQFF
TGTGCCAGCAGCCAAGTAAGGGGGGGTGAGCAGTTCTTC
>TRBV28|once|NA|TRBJ1-3
CASSLYGGDGNTIYF
TGTGCCAGCAGTTTATACGGGGGGGATGGAAACACCATATATTTT
>TRBV3-1/TRBV3-2|NA|TRBD1|TRBJ1-1
CASSQDPGQVVTEAFF
TGTGCCAGCAGCCAAGATCCGGGACAGGTCGTTACTGAAGCTTTCTTT
>TRBV6-2/TRBV6-3|few|NA|TRBJ1-5
CASSDRTYPQHF
TGTGCCAGCAGTGACAGAACCTACCCCCAGCATTTT
>TRBV4-1|NA|NA|TRBJ2-1
CASSQESRREQFF
TGCGCCAGCAGCCAAGAGAGCCGGCGGGAGCAGTTCTTC
>TRBV2|once|NA|TRBJ1-1
CASNSRGTEAFF
TGTGCCAGCAACTCTCGTGGGACTGAAGCTTTCTTT
>TRBV11-2|NA|NA|TRBJ2-5
CASSFNRKETQYF
TGTGCCAGCAGCTTCAACAGAAAAGAGACCCAGTACTTC
>TRBV18|NA|NA|TRBJ1-5
CASSPDRNQPQHF
TGTGCCAGCTCACCGGACAGAAATCAGCCCCAGCATTTT
>TRBV4-3|NA|TRBD2|TRBJ2-5
CASSQGLAGDLGQETQYF
TGCGCCAGCAGCCAGGGACTAGCGGGGGACCTGGGGCAAGAGACCCAGTACTTC
>TRBV6-5|NA|NA|TRBJ1-2
CASGRGAGSMGYTF
TGTGCCAGCGGAAGGGGCGCTGGTTCTATGGGCTACACCTTC
>TRBV4-1|NA|NA|TRBJ1-2
CASSQPDRVRGYTF
TGCGCCAGCAGCCAACCTGACCGGGTACGAGGCTACACCTTC
>TRBV4-3|NA|NA|TRBJ1-1
CASSQVAYRVPEAFF
TGCGCCAGCAGCCAAGTTGCGTACAGGGTACCTGAAGCTTTCTTT
>TRBV7-9|NA|NA|TRBJ1-2
CASSLGSATGVDGYTF
TGTGCCAGCAGCTTAGGGTCCGCGACCGGGGTGGATGGCTACACCTTC
>TRBV6-6|NA|NA|TRBJ1-1
CASIQHSRNTEAFF
TGTGCCAGCATTCAGCACTCAAGGAACACTGAAGCTTTCTTT
>TRBV4-3|once|NA|TRBJ1-2
CASSRITGHYGYTF
TGCGCCAGCAGCCGGATCACAGGGCACTATGGCTACACCTTC
>TRBV14|NA|TRBD1|TRBJ1-2
CASSHQDRLYGYTF
TGTGCCAGCAGCCACCAGGACAGGTTATATGGCTACACCTTC
>TRBV5-1|NA|TRBD1|TRBJ2-7
CASKTGGPPYEQYF
TGCGCCAGCAAAACAGGGGGCCCTCCCTACGAGCAGTACTTC
>TRBV19|few|NA|TRBJ1-2
CASSEPQDYGYTF
TGTGCCAGTAGTGAACCCCAGGACTATGGCTACACCTTC
>TRBV18|NA|NA|TRBJ2-1
CASSPYNYNEQFF
TGTGCCAGCTCACCATACAACTACAATGAGCAGTTCTTC
>TRBV6-6|NA|NA|TRBJ1-2
CASLGTRGGQGYGYTF
TGTGCCAGCCTGGGGACTCGGGGGGGTCAAGGCTATGGCTACACCTTC
>TRBV18|NA|NA|TRBJ1-2
CASSPDRWNYGYTF
TGTGCCAGCTCACCTGATCGATGGAACTATGGCTACACCTTC
>TRBV28|NA|TRBD2|TRBJ2-7
CASRLEGGGSYEQYF
TGTGCCAGCAGGCTCGAGGGCGGGGGCTCCTACGAGCAGTACTTC
>TRBV7-3|NA|TRBD2|TRBJ2-1
CASSFLAGDDNEQFF
TGTGCCAGCAGCTTCCTAGCGGGAGACGACAATGAGCAGTTCTTC
>TRBV5-1|NA|NA|TRBJ2-3
CASSLDGQPNTQYF
TGCGCCAGCAGCTTGGACGGACAACCAAATACGCAGTATTTT
>TRBV7-8|NA|TRBD2|TRBJ2-2
CASSLVLAGGSGELFF
TGTGCCAGCAGCTTAGTGCTAGCGGGAGGCTCCGGGGAGCTGTTTTTT
>TRBV18|NA|NA|TRBJ1-6
CASSTWPRGKDNSPLHF
TGTGCCAGCTCAACTTGGCCCCGGGGGAAGGATAATTCACCCCTCCACTTT
>TRBV6-1|NA|NA|TRBJ2-4
CASSEVGRRDIQYF
TGTGCCAGCAGTGAAGTGGGAAGGAGGGACATTCAGTACTTC
>TRBV5-6|NA|TRBD1|TRBJ1-3
CASSLPQGGGNTIYF
TGTGCCAGCAGCTTGCCACAGGGGGGAGGAAACACCATATATTTT
>TRBV19|NA|NA|TRBJ1-2
CASSREFGQSAQKGVHGYTF
TGTGCCAGTAGCCGGGAGTTTGGGCAGTCAGCCCAGAAGGGGGTACATGGCTACACCTTC